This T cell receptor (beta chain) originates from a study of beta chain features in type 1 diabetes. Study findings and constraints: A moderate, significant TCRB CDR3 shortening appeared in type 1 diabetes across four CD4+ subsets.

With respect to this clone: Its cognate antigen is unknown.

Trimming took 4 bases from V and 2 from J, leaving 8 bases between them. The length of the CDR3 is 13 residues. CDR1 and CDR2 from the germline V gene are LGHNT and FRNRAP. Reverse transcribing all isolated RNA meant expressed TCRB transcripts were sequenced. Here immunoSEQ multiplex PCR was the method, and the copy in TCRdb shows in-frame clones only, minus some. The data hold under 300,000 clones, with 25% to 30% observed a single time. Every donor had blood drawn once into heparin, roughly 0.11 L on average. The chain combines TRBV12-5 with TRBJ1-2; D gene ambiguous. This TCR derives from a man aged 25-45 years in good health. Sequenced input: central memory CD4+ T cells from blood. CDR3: CASGSDINYGYTF. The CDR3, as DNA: TGTGCTAGTGGTTCTGACATCAACTATGGCTACACCTTC.